This T cell receptor (beta chain) stems from a study of blood T cell repertoires in COVID-19. Sequencing used immunoSEQ multiplex PCR; TCRdb keeps in-frame clones, though not all of them. Among under 130,000 clones listed, 70% to 90% were seen once. V lost 0 bases, J lost 3 bases, and 10 bases stayed unmatched. Germline V CDR1 and CDR2: SGHRS, YFSETQ. CDR3 length equals 17 residues. This clonotype originated in a human donor in a cohort sampled during active COVID-19. The rearrangement joins TRBV5-1 to TRBJ2-7, with TRBD2 matching 9 bases. Sequencing was performed on peripheral blood. The CDR3 loop is CASSLVSGSLTNYEQYF. The CDR3 nucleotides read TGCGCCAGCAGCTTGGTTAGCGGGAGTCTTACGAACTACGAGCAGTACTTC.